Shown below are 22 T cell receptor beta chains from a single sample sequenced in a study of OX40 agonist ivuxolimab in advanced cancers. Preparation of the library involved the immunoSEQ multiplex PCR assay. Not all clones reach the TCRdb copy of this immuneACCESS table, which keeps in-frame sequences only. Checked studies attribute under half of the gap to unresolved V genes and leave the rest unexplained. The sample records 55,000 to 70,000 clones, approximately 86% of which are singletons. The ten largest clones take up around 0.5% of the sample. Sequencing used CD4+ or CD8+ T cells sorted from blood, obtained in a trial of the OX40 agonist ivuxolimab. Receptor source: an adult with an advanced solid tumor such as melanoma, head and neck, liver or kidney cancer.

CDR3 protein: CASSQDYWTVNEQFF. CDR3 DNA: TGTGCCAGCAGCCAAGATTACTGGACTGTCAATGAGCAGTTCTTC. J is TRBJ2-1 and V is TRBV14; TRBD2 might be the D (5 bases). Trimming pared 0 bases from V and 6 bases from J, leaving 12 bases between. The CDR3 length is 15 residues. Germline CDR1 reads SGHDN; CDR2 reads FVKESK. The variable domain in full, with the rest retrieved from reference TRBV14 and TRBJ2-1, is EAGVTQFPSHSVIEKGQTVTLRCDPISGHDNLYWYRRVMGKEIKFLLHFVKESKQDESGMPNNRFLAERTGGTYSTLKVQPAELEDSGVYFCASSQDYWTVNEQFFGPGTRLTVL.

This chain joins TRBV2 and TRBJ2-3; D is possibly TRBD2 (6 bases). V was shortened by 1 base and J by 0 bases, with 8 bases between the two germline ends. The CDR3 is made up of 15 amino acids. Per the germline V gene, CDR1 is SNHLY and CDR2 is FYNNEI. CDR3 coding DNA: TGTGCCAGCAGTGAAGGGGGGACTAGCACAGATACGCAGTATTTT. It codes for CASSEGGTSTDTQYF.

The chain uses TRBV27 and TRBJ1-2, with 8 bases aligning to TRBD1. This CDR3 has 15 amino acids. The ends lost 9 bases at V and 4 bases at J; junction bases unmatched: 13. Germline V CDR1 and CDR2: MNHEY, SMNVEV (reference sequence). The DNA for the CDR3 is TGTGCCAGTTGGGACAGGCACCTCCAGGGCTATGGCTACACCTTC. Protein: CASWDRHLQGYGYTF.

This rearrangement joins TRBV11-1 to TRBJ1-3; D may be TRBD1 (5 bases). This CDR3 is 14 amino acids long. Trimming cost V 5 bases and J 0 bases, with 8 bases left between them. Germline V gene sequence: CDR1 SGHAT, CDR2 FQDESV (reference sequence). The CDR3 loop reads CASSGAYSGNTIYF. Written as DNA, the CDR3 is TGTGCCAGCAGCGGGGCTTACTCTGGAAACACCATATATTTT.

The rearrangement joins TRBV2 to TRBJ1-4; 8 bases match TRBD1. CDR1 is SNHLY, CDR2 FYNNEI, per germline. The CDR3 runs to 15 residues. With V trimmed by 6 bases and J by 4 bases, 7 bases remained unmatched. Written as DNA, the CDR3 is TGTGCCAGCAGCCTGCGACAGGGGTTTAATGAAAAACTGTTTTTT. Protein: CASSLRQGFNEKLFF. The variable domain in full, with the rest retrieved from reference TRBV2 and TRBJ1-4, is EPEVTQTPSHQVTQMGQEVILRCVPISNHLYFYWYRQILGQKVEFLVSFYNNEISEKSEIFDDQFSVERPDGSNFTLKIRSTKLEDSAMYFCASSLRQGFNEKLFFGSGTQLSVL.

V usage is TRBV6-5 and J usage is TRBJ2-1; D is tentatively TRBD1 or TRBD2 (5 bases each). CDR1 and CDR2 from the germline V gene are MNHEY and SVGAGI. This CDR3 region has 16 residues. The V end lost 0 bases, the J end lost 6 bases, and 15 bases lay between the germline ends. The CDR3 reads CASSYSRGGGRNEQFF. The DNA of the CDR3 is TGTGCCAGCAGTTACTCGAGGGGTGGGGGTCGCAATGAGCAGTTCTTC.

This clone was picked up a small number of times. This chain uses TRBV6-1 with TRBJ2-1; D remains unclear. CDR3 length equals 11 residues. Germline V gives CDR1 MNHNS, CDR2 SASEGT. V lost 6 bases to trimming and J lost 3 bases, with 3 bases between them. Here the CDR3 reads CASRLYNEQFF. The CDR3 DNA is TGTGCCAGCAGACTCTACAATGAGCAGTTCTTC.

About this clone: At one end, the junction sequence differs from germline, possibly due to a read error. The V and J genes are TRBV2 and TRBJ1-1; D uncertain. Per the germline V gene, CDR1 is SNHLY and CDR2 is FYNNEI. This CDR3 has 11 residues. The CDR3 protein is CASSENTDAFF. The CDR3 DNA is TGTGCCAGCAGTGAAAACACTGACGCTTTCTTT. The full variable domain, in which reference TRBV2 and TRBJ1-1 provide the parts outside the CDR3, is EPEVTQTPSHQVTQMGQEVILRCVPISNHLYFYWYRQILGQKVEFLVSFYNNEISEKSEIFDDQFSVERPDGSNFTLKIRSTKLEDSAMYFCASSENTDAFFGQGTRLTVV.

The chain carries TRBV5-1 and TRBJ2-6; the D gene is possibly TRBD1 (5 bases). CDR1 and CDR2 (germline): SGHRS, YFSETQ. The CDR3 contains 14 residues. V shed 4 bases and J shed 4 bases, with 9 bases lying between them. CDR3 sequence reads: CASSGAAGANVLTF. The CDR3, as DNA: TGCGCCAGCAGCGGGGCGGCAGGGGCCAACGTCCTGACTTTC.

The chain uses TRBV4-1 and TRBJ1-3, with D perhaps matching TRBD1 (5 bases). The CDR3 runs 16 residues. Looked up from germline, CDR1 is MGHRA and CDR2 is YSYEKL. V dropped 3 bases and J dropped 3 bases, with 15 bases sitting between them. The DNA of the CDR3 is TGCGCCAGCAGCCAGGGGGTGACGCGGAGTGGAAACACCATATATTTT. Translating gives CASSQGVTRSGNTIYF.

The chain carries TRBV11-2 and TRBJ1-1; maybe TRBD1 (5 bases). V was clipped by 5 bases and J by 4 bases, with 17 bases between them. From germline, CDR1 is SGHAT and CDR2 FQNNGV. The CDR3 extends over 15 amino acids. The CDR3 reads CASSLQASGGTEAFF. Written as DNA, the CDR3 is TGTGCCAGCAGCCTTCAAGCCTCGGGGGGCACTGAAGCTTTCTTT.

The chain links TRBV7-3 to TRBJ2-1, with D uncertain. Trimming cost V 2 bases and J 1 base, with 9 bases left between them. The CDR3 has 15 residues. Germline CDR1 and CDR2: SGHTA and FQGTGA. CDR3 sequence: CASSLWSSSYNEQFF. In DNA, the CDR3 is TGTGCCAGCAGCTTATGGTCTAGTTCCTACAATGAGCAGTTCTTC. Together with reference TRBV7-3 and TRBJ2-1, the CDR3 gives the full variable domain: GAGVSQTPSNKVTEKGKYVELRCDPISGHTALYWYRQSLGQGPEFLIYFQGTGAADDSGLPNDRFFAVRPEGSVSTLKIQRTERGDSAVYLCASSLWSSSYNEQFFGPGTRLTVL.

This clone was seen more than once but under ten times. The V and J genes are TRBV6-5 and TRBJ2-3, with a possible D match to TRBD1 (6 bases). The CDR3 loop spans 12 amino acids. From germline, CDR1 is MNHEY and CDR2 SVGAGI. Trimming removed 4 bases from V and 6 bases from J, with 8 bases in between. CDR3 in DNA: TGTGCCAGCAGTTCTAGGGGGGATACGCAGTATTTT. Protein: CASSSRGDTQYF.

The rearrangement joins TRBV6-1 to TRBJ1-3; D is undetermined. Germline-derived CDR1 and CDR2 are MNHNS and SASEGT. Trimming left V 2 bases short and J 7 bases short, with 12 bases between. The CDR3 spans 14 residues. The CDR3 is CASSELMISNTIYF. CDR3 sequence (DNA): TGTGCCAGCAGTGAATTAATGATTAGTAACACCATATATTTT.

V is TRBV14 and J is TRBJ2-7, with 7 bases matching TRBD2. Germline-derived CDR1 and CDR2 are SGHDN and FVKESK. V was pared by 7 bases and J by 2 bases, with 5 bases of the junction left unmatched. The CDR3 is 13 residues long. CDR3 in amino acids: CASNPGGAYEQYF. Written as DNA, the CDR3 is TGTGCCAGCAACCCGGGGGGAGCCTACGAGCAGTACTTC.

The CDR3 is CASSKGLAGAYEQYF. Here the CDR3 DNA reads TGTGCCAGCAGCAAGGGACTAGCGGGCGCCTACGAGCAGTACTTC. The V gene is TRBV21-1, the J gene TRBJ2-7; the table's D call TRBD2 went unverified against the DNA. TRBV21-1 is shown as a pseudogene. The CDR3 length is 15 residues.

This clone was picked up one time. This sequence joins TRBV21-1 and TRBJ2-2; TRBD2, the table's D call, lacks a check against the DNA. TRBV21-1 is a listed pseudogene. The CDR3 loop spans 15 amino acids. DNA of the CDR3: TGTGCCAGCAGCACGTTCCTAGATAACTCCGGGGAGCTGTTTTTT. Encoded protein: CASSTFLDNSGELFF.

The gene calls are TRBV7-9 and TRBJ2-5; 8 bases fit TRBD2. The junction had 8 bases not matched to a gene; V was cut back by 6 bases and J by 5 bases. The CDR3 totals 14 residues. CDR1 and CDR2 from the germline V gene are SEHNR and FQNEAQ (reference sequence). CDR3 in amino acids: CASSLTAGAETQYF. The CDR3 region has the DNA TGTGCCAGCAGTTTAACAGCGGGGGCCGAGACCCAGTACTTC.

This clone has just a few counts. The rearrangement links TRBV7-2 to TRBJ2-1; maybe TRBD1 (6 bases). The V gene's germline CDR1 is SGHTA and CDR2 FQGNSA. V was shortened by 5 bases and J by 1 base, with 9 bases between the two germline ends. This CDR3 is built from 14 residues. The CDR3: CASSKQGSYNEQFF. DNA for the CDR3: TGTGCCAGCAGCAAACAGGGATCCTACAATGAGCAGTTCTTC.

V usage is TRBV19 and J usage is TRBJ2-7; no clear D gene. CDR3 length: 12 residues. V was trimmed by 7 bases and J by 0 bases, leaving 7 bases between them. The germline V gene has CDR1 LNHDA and CDR2 SQIVND (reference sequence). The CDR3 here is CASTPSSYEQYF. The CDR3, as DNA: TGTGCCAGTACCCCCAGCTCCTACGAGCAGTACTTC.

This sequence joins TRBV28 and TRBJ1-6; D remains ambiguous. V shed 8 bases and J shed 6 bases, with 14 bases lying between them. The CDR3 runs 14 residues. Germline CDR1 MDHEN, CDR2 SYDVKM. The CDR3 DNA is TGTGCCAGCCGGCCTTACTTAGGTAATTCACCCCTCCACTTT. It codes for CASRPYLGNSPLHF.

This chain uses TRBV5-4 with TRBJ2-5; 8 positions match TRBD2. Germline V gene sequence: CDR1 SGHNT, CDR2 YYREEE (reference sequence). The CDR3 has 15 residues. V shed 2 bases, J shed 5 bases, and the junction held 8 bases outside the gene matches. The CDR3: CASSFGLRGEETQYF. The CDR3 coding sequence is TGTGCCAGCAGCTTCGGTTTGCGGGGGGAGGAGACCCAGTACTTC.